The 30 T cell receptor beta chains below come from one sample, sequenced in a study of early T cells in non-severe SARS-CoV-2 infection. TCRdb used MiXCR to reprocess the 5' RACE reads, holding one entry per CDR3 protein. The repertoire holds some 98,000 distinct CDR3 sequences, with over 15% as singletons. Sequenced sample: whole blood. The receptor source for this set is an adult who was a healthcare worker with PCR-confirmed SARS-CoV-2 infection or an uninfected control (not recorded which).

The chain recombines TRBV13 with TRBJ2-7, with D uncertain. Germline CDR1 reads PRHDT; CDR2 reads FYEKMQ (reference sequence). CDR3 length: 13 residues. The germline V and J ends were trimmed by 3 bases and 0 bases, with 6 bases remaining between them. CDR3 in DNA: TGTGCCAGCAGCTTGCACAACTCCTACGAGCAGTACTTC. Its translation: CASSLHNSYEQYF.

The sample holds many counts of this clonotype. The CDR3 bases are TGCAGTGCTAGACCCTCCGGTTACGAGCAGTACTTC. Translating gives CSARPSGYEQYF. The chain recombines TRBV20-1 with TRBJ2-7; D gene unclear. The CDR3 totals 12 residues. Germline CDR1 is DFQATT and CDR2 is SNEGSKA (reference sequence). Trimming left V 2 bases short and J 4 bases short, with 9 bases between.

For this clonotype: One end of the junction does not line up with germline, which may come from a read error. The J gene is TRBJ2-7, the V gene TRBV7-8; 7 positions agree with TRBD1. Germline loops: CDR1 SGHVS, CDR2 FQNEAQ. The CDR3 runs 14 residues. CDR3 DNA: TGTGACAGCAGCGTGCCTTACAGGGGCCACGAGCAGTACTTC. It yields the protein CDSSVPYRGHEQYF.

This chain uses TRBV27 with TRBJ1-2; TRBD1 matches at 9 bases. Trimming removed 3 bases from V and 4 bases from J; junction bases left unmatched: 12. Germline V lookup: CDR1 MNHEY, CDR2 SMNVEV (reference sequence). This CDR3 has 17 amino acids. The CDR3 loop reads CASSFFSGTGMGYGYTF. In nucleotides, the CDR3 is TGTGCCAGCAGTTTTTTTTCCGGGACAGGGATGGGCTATGGCTACACCTTC.

This clonotype turned up a few times. CDR3 DNA sequence: TGTGCCAGCCTGCACGAAGGGTTATCGAATGGCTACACCTTC. Translation gives CASLHEGLSNGYTF. The rearrangement links TRBV7-9 to TRBJ1-2; D uncertain. Trimming removed 8 bases from V and 6 bases from J, with 19 bases in between. The CDR3 covers 14 residues. Germline V gene data show CDR1 as SEHNR and CDR2 as FQNEAQ (reference sequence).

The chain combines TRBV20-1 with TRBJ2-3; 9 nucleotides agree with TRBD1. This CDR3 is built from 15 residues. Germline V lookup: CDR1 DFQATT, CDR2 SNEGSKA (reference sequence). J was trimmed by 3 bases and V by 6 bases; bases with no gene match: 10. DNA for the CDR3: TGCAGTGCAATCTCCGGGACAGGGAGAACAGATACGCAGTATTTT. This encodes CSAISGTGRTDTQYF.

The genes are TRBV9 and TRBJ2-3; TRBD2 aligns across 13 bases. The junction had 7 bases not matched to a gene; V was cut back by 3 bases and J by 6 bases. Germline assignment: CDR1 SGDLS and CDR2 YYNGEE. The CDR3 consists of 16 residues. CDR3: CASSAPLAGGPDTQYF. CDR3 DNA sequence: TGTGCCAGCAGCGCCCCACTAGCGGGGGGGCCGGATACGCAGTATTTT.

This clonotype was found a few times. The rearrangement links TRBV2 to TRBJ2-7, with 10 positions matching TRBD1. Germline V lookup: CDR1 SNHLY, CDR2 FYNNEI. After removal of 6 bases from V and 7 bases from J, the junction contained 9 bases not matched to a gene. The length of the CDR3 is 14 residues. The CDR3 reads CASSGRQGAWEQYF. In nucleotides, the CDR3 is TGTGCCAGCAGCGGACGACAGGGGGCTTGGGAGCAGTACTTC.

Concerning this clonotype itself: This may be a read error: a much more frequent sequence differs by one nucleotide. The chain employs TRBV4-2 and TRBJ2-2; perhaps TRBD1 as D (6 bases). The CDR3 totals 14 residues. The germline V gene encodes CDR1 LGHNA and CDR2 YNFKEQ. The CDR3 here is CASSQHWDTGELYF. CDR3 bases: TGTGCCAGCAGCCAACACTGGGACACCGGGGAGCTGTATTTT.

The chain joins TRBV29-1 to TRBJ2-7; D might be TRBD2 (6 bases). This CDR3 has 14 residues. Germline lookup yields CDR1 SQVTM and CDR2 ANQGSEA. Trimming removed 6 bases at V and 7 bases at J, with 22 bases between. CDR3 sequence reads: CSVVIRRELWEQYF. In DNA, the CDR3 is TGCAGCGTCGTCATACGACGGGAGCTTTGGGAGCAGTACTTC.

The sample holds a few counts of this clonotype. This chain uses TRBV7-9 with TRBJ1-4, with 8 bases lining up with TRBD1. The CDR3 is made up of 18 amino acids. Germline CDR1 and CDR2: SEHNR and FQNEAQ (reference sequence). V dropped 0 bases and J dropped 5; count of bases not matched to a gene: 11. CDR3 amino acids: CASSLAQGALDINEKLFF. The CDR3 DNA reads TGTGCCAGCAGCTTAGCCCAGGGGGCCCTCGATATAAATGAAAAACTGTTTTTT.

This clonotype was seen ten or more times. This rearrangement joins TRBV20-1 to TRBJ2-2; D unclear. V was cut by 0 bases and J by 4 bases, with 21 bases left in between. Germline-derived CDR1 and CDR2 are DFQATT and SNEGSKA (reference sequence). CDR3 length: 18 residues. CDR3 nucleotides: TGCAGTGCTAGAGATCGGATGTTGTCTACCCGATTCACCGGGGAGCTGTTTTTT. Its translation is CSARDRMLSTRFTGELFF.

This clonotype was picked up many times. This chain links TRBV10-2 with TRBJ2-7; no clear D gene. This CDR3 is 11 amino acids long. Trimming took 2 bases from V and 5 from J, leaving 4 bases between them. In germline, CDR1 is WSHSY, CDR2 SAAADI. The CDR3 DNA is TGCGCCAGCAGTGAGGTTAACGAGCAGTACTTC. Its protein is CASSEVNEQYF.

About this clonotype itself: The junction departs from the called germline gene at one end, perhaps through a read error. The chain recombines TRBV7-8 with TRBJ2-7; the D is unclear. CDR1 SGHVS and CDR2 FQNEAQ come from the germline V gene. CDR3 length: 14 amino acids. This CDR3 reads CASSLDRPVYEQYF. CDR3 DNA: TGTGCCAGCAGCTTAGATCGCCCCGTATACGAACAGTACTTC.

This clonotype was seen many times. The chain uses TRBV6-2 or TRBV6-3 and TRBJ1-1; D uncertain. Germline V gene data show CDR1 as MNHEY and CDR2 as SVGEGT. Trimming stripped 4 bases from V and 2 bases from J, with 8 bases between. The CDR3 contains 13 residues. CDR3 sequence: CASSSHSNTEAFF. The DNA of the CDR3 is TGTGCCAGCAGTTCCCACAGTAACACTGAAGCTTTCTTT.

The chain employs TRBV20-1 and TRBJ2-3; a weak D match, TRBD2 (5 bases). Germline V gene lookup returns CDR1 DFQATT and CDR2 SNEGSKA (reference sequence). Trimming removed 0 bases from V and 0 bases from J, with 16 bases in between. The CDR3 has 17 residues. CDR3 amino acids: CSARDPGSGRSTDTQYF. The DNA of the CDR3 is TGCAGTGCTAGAGATCCTGGGAGCGGCCGTAGCACAGATACGCAGTATTTT.

The chain uses TRBV13 and TRBJ1-1, with D possibly matching TRBD1 (5 bases). Germline V gives CDR1 PRHDT, CDR2 FYEKMQ (reference sequence). The CDR3 is 17 residues long. V was cut by 5 bases and J by 0 bases, with 19 bases left in between. The CDR3 sequence: CASSHPRIGAMNTEAFF. The DNA of the CDR3 is TGTGCCAGCAGCCATCCCCGAATCGGGGCAATGAACACTGAAGCTTTCTTT.

In DNA form, the CDR3 reads TGCAGCGTAAACTTACCGACTGGAATTTACGCTGAGTATTTT. It specifies CSVNLPTGIYAEYF. V is TRBV29-1 and J is TRBJ2-3; no clear D gene. The germline gives CDR1 SQVTM, CDR2 ANQGSEA. This CDR3 is 14 amino acids long. V was trimmed by 6 bases and J by 13 bases, leaving 26 bases between them.

The chain joins TRBV7-6 to TRBJ1-6; D gene unclear. Germline V gene data show CDR1 as SGHVS and CDR2 as FNYEAQ. The germline V and J ends were trimmed by 5 bases and 7 bases, with 15 bases remaining between them. This CDR3 comprises 15 residues. The CDR3, as DNA: TGTGCCAGCAGCCCAAGGTCTTCGGAGAATTCACCCCTCCACTTT. Encoded protein: CASSPRSSENSPLHF.

This clonotype was counted only a few times. The chain is built from TRBV7-9 and TRBJ1-3; the match to TRBD1 covers 9 bases. The germline CDR1 and CDR2 sequences are SEHNR and FQNEAQ (reference sequence). The CDR3 totals 13 residues. Trimming took 10 bases from V and 8 from J; bases not matched to a gene: 9. This chain's CDR3 is CATRTGAGDTIYF. CDR3 DNA sequence: TGTGCCACCCGGACAGGGGCAGGGGACACCATATATTTT. Full variable domain (rest looked up from reference TRBV7-9 and TRBJ1-3): DTGVSQNPRHKITKRGQNVTFRCDPISEHNRLYWYRQTLGQGPEFLTYFQNEAQLEKSRLLSDRFSAERPKGSFSTLEIQRTEQGDSAMYLCATRTGAGDTIYFGEGSWLTVV.

The chain is built from TRBV11-2 and TRBJ1-2; TRBD1 might be the D (6 bases). The V end was cut by 1 base, the J end by 7 bases, with 16 bases between. The germline V gene has CDR1 SGHAT and CDR2 FQNNGV. CDR3 length: 15 amino acids. The DNA for the CDR3 is TGTGCCAGCAGCTTAGTCCCTGGGGGGGCTGGTGGCTACACCTTC. It is translated as CASSLVPGGAGGYTF.

A few counts support this clonotype. The V call is TRBV7-2, the J call TRBJ2-7, with 16 bases lining up with TRBD2. This CDR3 comprises 21 residues. The germline CDR1 and CDR2 sequences are SGHTA and FQGNSA. With 5 bases clipped from V and 2 bases from J, the junction kept 18 bases outside the gene matches. CDR3 sequence reads: CASSPGTSGRAPNGNPYEQYF. The CDR3 region has the DNA TGTGCCAGCAGCCCCGGGACTAGCGGGAGGGCCCCAAACGGGAACCCCTACGAGCAGTACTTC.

The chain carries TRBV7-9 and TRBJ1-1, with D unresolved. The CDR3 is made up of 13 amino acids. The V end was cut by 7 bases, the J end by 1 base, with 10 bases between. Germline V CDR1 and CDR2: SEHNR, FQNEAQ (reference sequence). The CDR3 reads CASTLQANTEAFF. Here the CDR3 DNA reads TGTGCCAGCACCCTCCAAGCGAACACTGAAGCTTTCTTT.

This clonotype was found many times. The gene calls are TRBV5-6 and TRBJ2-7, with 7 bases that match TRBD1. The V and J ends lost 3 bases and 4 bases, in that order; junction bases with no gene match: 7. CDR1 and CDR2 (germline): SGHDT, YYEEEE. The CDR3 has 14 residues. CDR3 residues: CASSSSAGGYEQYF. In DNA, the CDR3 is TGTGCCAGCAGCTCTTCAGCAGGGGGATACGAGCAGTACTTC.

The chain joins TRBV20-1 to TRBJ2-5; D gene ambiguous. The V end was cut by 0 bases, the J end by 4 bases, with 3 bases between. The CDR3 is 11 residues long. The germline V gene has CDR1 DFQATT and CDR2 SNEGSKA (reference sequence). The CDR3 is CSAREGETQYF. The CDR3 region has the DNA TGCAGTGCTAGAGAAGGAGAGACCCAGTACTTC.

This clonotype came up a few times. The chain combines TRBV7-2 with TRBJ2-2; 15 bases match TRBD2. J was trimmed by 5 bases and V by 5 bases; bases with no gene match: 12. CDR1 SGHTA and CDR2 FQGNSA come from the germline V gene. This CDR3 comprises 19 residues. This CDR3 reads CASSLSMGLAGGGTGELFF. As DNA, the CDR3 is TGTGCCAGCAGCCTCTCGATGGGACTAGCGGGGGGCGGTACCGGGGAGCTGTTTTTT.

The chain recombines TRBV29-1 with TRBJ1-2; D uncertain. V was clipped by 6 bases and J by 3 bases, with 17 bases between them. This CDR3 is built from 14 residues. In germline, CDR1 is SQVTM, CDR2 ANQGSEA. CDR3 in DNA: TGCAGCGTGGCCCATGGGGAGGAGTACTATGGCTACACCTTC. Translation: CSVAHGEEYYGYTF.

The CDR3: CSARGPRRGTEAFF. For the CDR3, the DNA is TGCAGTGCTAGAGGCCCCCGGCGCGGCACTGAAGCTTTCTTT. The chain is built from TRBV20-1 and TRBJ1-1; D ambiguous. V was pared by 1 base and J by 4 bases, with 13 bases between. The CDR3 loop spans 14 amino acids. CDR1 is DFQATT, CDR2 SNEGSKA, per germline (reference sequence).

The chain joins TRBV20-1 to TRBJ1-2, with no clear D. V dropped 2 bases and J dropped 4 bases, with 14 bases sitting between them. This CDR3 spans 14 amino acids. Germline V gives CDR1 DFQATT, CDR2 SNEGSKA (reference sequence). DNA for the CDR3: TGCAGTGCTAGACCGACGGACTACTTCTATGGCTACACCTTC. Its protein product is CSARPTDYFYGYTF.

The chain recombines TRBV6-1 with TRBJ2-1, with D hard to call. In germline, CDR1 is MNHNS, CDR2 SASEGT. V lost 1 base and J lost 2, with 9 bases in between. This CDR3 is 15 amino acids long. CDR3 sequence: CASSEEARPYNEQFF. In DNA form, the CDR3 reads TGTGCCAGCAGTGAAGAGGCTCGCCCCTACAATGAGCAGTTCTTC.